The rows below give T cell receptor beta chains drawn from one sample of a study of radiotherapy plus CTLA-4 blockade in lung cancer. Generated by immunoSEQ multiplex PCR, the TCRdb table keeps only in-frame clones and is missing some. The sample yields over 100,000 clones, roughly 86% seen once. The starting material was peripheral blood, obtained from a patient treated with radiotherapy plus ipilimumab. The receptors originated from a human donor with non-small cell lung cancer that progressed on radiotherapy plus ipilimumab. Some clones in this sample may be carry-over from other donors' samples. The CDR3 runs from the conserved cysteine through the conserved F or W. The D gene is left open where the match is weak. Clone size is not always given. Where it is, it says once, few, many or a class for expanded clones.

J: TRBJ2-3; V: TRBV19; size: .; D: TRBD1; DNA: TGTGCCAGTAGTATAGTAGGACAGGGGGCATCAGATACGCAGTATTTT; CDR3: CASSIVGQGASDTQYF
J: TRBJ1-1; V: TRBV7-8; size: .; D: .; DNA: TGTGCCAGCAGCTTGCGTCAGGGTTTGCTCAGCACTGAAGCTTTCTTT; CDR3: CASSLRQGLLSTEAFF
J: TRBJ1-6; V: TRBV4-2; size: .; D: TRBD1; DNA: TGTGCCAGCAGCCAGCCACAGGGGCAGGAGTCACCCCTCCACTTT; CDR3: CASSQPQGQESPLHF
J: TRBJ1-6; V: TRBV10-3; size: few; D: .; DNA: TGTGCCATCAGTGAGCAGGTAACGGGGCTGAGGCCCCTCCACTTT; CDR3: CAISEQVTGLRPLHF
J: TRBJ1-1; V: TRBV7-6; size: .; D: .; DNA: TGTGCCAGCAGCTTAGTGGGGGGCGTGAACACTGAAGCTTTCTTT; CDR3: CASSLVGGVNTEAFF
J: TRBJ2-7; V: TRBV7-2; size: .; D: TRBD1; DNA: TGTGCCAGCACCTTCGACAGGGGTTCCTACGAGCAGTACTTC; CDR3: CASTFDRGSYEQYF
J: TRBJ1-1; V: TRBV29-1; size: .; D: .; DNA: TGCAGCACACGGGATGCAGGGGAAACTGAAGCTTTCTTT; CDR3: CSTRDAGETEAFF
J: TRBJ2-5; V: TRBV2; size: .; D: .; DNA: TGTGCCAGCACCCAAGGTGCTTGGGAGACCCAGTACTTC; CDR3: CASTQGAWETQYF
J: TRBJ2-1; V: TRBV7-8; size: .; D: .; DNA: TGTGCCAGCAGCTTCACCCTCGCGCCCTCAAACAATGAGCAGTTCTTC; CDR3: CASSFTLAPSNNEQFF
J: TRBJ1-2; V: TRBV11-2; size: .; D: .; DNA: TGTGCCAGCAGCTTAGGAACGGGGAGAGCTAACTATGGCTACACCTTC; CDR3: CASSLGTGRANYGYTF
J: TRBJ1-6; V: TRBV11-2; size: .; D: .; DNA: TGTGCCAGCAGCCGAGGACGGAATTCACCCCTCCACTTT; CDR3: CASSRGRNSPLHF
J: TRBJ2-3; V: TRBV4-1; size: .; D: TRBD2; DNA: TGCGCCAGCAGCCAAGCAGAGCGGGGGATGGCAGATACGCAGTATTTT; CDR3: CASSQAERGMADTQYF
J: TRBJ2-5; V: TRBV4-2; size: .; D: TRBD2; DNA: TGTGCCAGCAGCCAAGATGGGGGCGGGGGGCCGGAGACCCAGTACTTC; CDR3: CASSQDGGGGPETQYF
J: TRBJ1-1; V: TRBV28; size: .; D: .; DNA: TGTGCCAGCAGTTTAGGTAGGGGTTTGAACATGAACACTGAAGCTTTCTTT; CDR3: CASSLGRGLNMNTEAFF
J: TRBJ2-2; V: TRBV6-5; size: .; D: .; DNA: TGTGCCAGCAGTTTTACATGGACGTACACCGGGGAGCTGTTTTTT; CDR3: CASSFTWTYTGELFF
J: TRBJ1-1; V: TRBV20-1; size: .; D: .; DNA: TGCAGTGCTACAGGGAACACTGAAGCTTTCTTT; CDR3: CSATGNTEAFF
J: TRBJ1-2; V: TRBV7-2; size: .; D: .; DNA: TGTGCCAGCAGCCCCCCTGGGCAGGCAAACTATGGCTACACCTTC; CDR3: CASSPPGQANYGYTF
J: TRBJ2-6; V: TRBV9; size: .; D: .; DNA: TGTGCCAGCAGCGTAGTTGGCTCTGGGGCCAACGTCCTGACTTTC; CDR3: CASSVVGSGANVLTF
J: TRBJ2-1; V: TRBV18; size: .; D: .; DNA: TGTGCCAGCACATGGGCTGCCTACGATGAGCAGTTCTTC; CDR3: CASTWAAYDEQFF
J: TRBJ2-7; V: TRBV27; size: .; D: .; DNA: TGTGCCAGCAGTTTGGGGTACGAGCAGTACTTC; CDR3: CASSLGYEQYF
J: TRBJ2-6; V: TRBV4-3; size: .; D: .; DNA: TGCGCCAGCAGCCAAGATCCCGGGACGGGCCACTCTGGGGCCAACGTCCTGACTTTC; CDR3: CASSQDPGTGHSGANVLTF
J: TRBJ1-2; V: TRBV6-1; size: .; D: .; DNA: TGTGCCAGCAGTGAAGGATGGGTTATCTACGGCTACACCTTC; CDR3: CASSEGWVIYGYTF
J: TRBJ2-2; V: TRBV6-1; size: .; D: TRBD2; DNA: TGTGCCAGCAGTGAAGGGCTAGCGGGGGCCGGGGAGCTGTTTTTT; CDR3: CASSEGLAGAGELFF
J: TRBJ1-2; V: TRBV4-2; size: .; D: .; DNA: TGTGCCAGCAGCCAAGGGAACTATGGCTACACCTTC; CDR3: CASSQGNYGYTF
J: TRBJ2-3; V: TRBV6-4; size: few; D: .; DNA: TGTGCCAGCAGTGACTCGACTTCGGCTAGCCCAGATACGCAGTATTTT; CDR3: CASSDSTSASPDTQYF
J: TRBJ2-1; V: TRBV2; size: .; D: .; DNA: TGTGCCAGCGGTGCGGGGCCGGCGTGGAATGAGCAGTTCTTC; CDR3: CASGAGPAWNEQFF
J: TRBJ1-4; V: TRBV6-1; size: .; D: .; DNA: TGTGCCAGCAGCTCAGATGAAAAACTGTTTTTT; CDR3: CASSSDEKLFF
J: TRBJ2-7; V: TRBV5-1; size: .; D: TRBD1; DNA: TGCGCCAGCAGCTCCCCCGACAGGGCCTACGAGCAGTACTTC; CDR3: CASSSPDRAYEQYF
J: TRBJ2-1; V: TRBV15; size: .; D: TRBD1; DNA: TGTGCCACCAGCCGTGACAGGGGGCTATACAATGAGCAGTTCTTC; CDR3: CATSRDRGLYNEQFF
J: TRBJ2-6; V: TRBV6-1; size: .; D: .; DNA: TGTGCCAGCAAGCGGACCTCTGGGGCCAACGTCCTGACTTTC; CDR3: CASKRTSGANVLTF
J: TRBJ2-3; V: TRBV5-1; size: .; D: .; DNA: TGCGCCAGCAGCTTGGTCCAGGGGTCGGATACGCAGTATTTT; CDR3: CASSLVQGSDTQYF
J: TRBJ1-5; V: TRBV28; size: .; D: TRBD1; DNA: TGTGCCAGCAGTCCGGGACAGGGAGATCAGCCCCAGCATTTT; CDR3: CASSPGQGDQPQHF
J: TRBJ2-7; V: TRBV11-3; size: .; D: TRBD1; DNA: TGTGCCAGCAGCCCAGGGACAGGGTCCTACGAGCAGTACTTC; CDR3: CASSPGTGSYEQYF
J: TRBJ2-3; V: TRBV5-1; size: .; D: .; DNA: TGCGCCAGCAGCTTAGAGGGAGGAGATACGCAGTATTTT; CDR3: CASSLEGGDTQYF
J: TRBJ1-1; V: TRBV11-2; size: .; D: .; DNA: TGTGCCAGCAGCCCCCGGGGTACTTTCTTT; CDR3: CASSPRGTFF
J: TRBJ2-3; V: TRBV7-9; size: .; D: .; DNA: TGTGCCAGCAGCTCGGACTCTTACACAGATACGCAGTATTTT; CDR3: CASSSDSYTDTQYF
J: TRBJ1-3; V: TRBV19; size: once; D: TRBD1; DNA: TGTGCCAGTAGTACGACGGACAGGCGAAACACCATATATTTT; CDR3: CASSTTDRRNTIYF
J: TRBJ2-2; V: TRBV9; size: .; D: .; DNA: TGTGCCAGCAGCGTATCCGGGACGGCTAACACCGGGGAGCTGTTTTTT; CDR3: CASSVSGTANTGELFF
J: TRBJ1-5; V: TRBV19; size: .; D: .; DNA: TGTGCCAGTAGTTCACGGAGTCAGCCCCAGCATTTT; CDR3: CASSSRSQPQHF
J: TRBJ1-2; V: TRBV5-1; size: .; D: .; DNA: TGCGCCAGCAGCTTGGTTGGGCCCAAGGAGAAGGGCTACACCTTC; CDR3: CASSLVGPKEKGYTF
J: TRBJ1-2; V: TRBV15; size: .; D: .; DNA: TGTGCCACCAGCAACCTGCGGGGCCACTGGATCTATGGCTACACCTTC; CDR3: CATSNLRGHWIYGYTF
J: TRBJ2-7; V: TRBV5-8; size: .; D: .; DNA: TGTGCCAGCAGCTTGGTTGGCCTCTCCTACGAGCAGTACTTC; CDR3: CASSLVGLSYEQYF
J: TRBJ2-7; V: TRBV10-3; size: .; D: .; DNA: TGTGCCATCAGTGAACCGAGCGCCTCAAGCTCCTACGAGCAGTACTTC; CDR3: CAISEPSASSSYEQYF
J: TRBJ1-1; V: TRBV11-2; size: once; D: .; DNA: TGTGCCAGCAGCTCATCGGGTCCGGGGTATACTGAAGCTTTCTTT; CDR3: CASSSSGPGYTEAFF
J: TRBJ1-3; V: TRBV5-1; size: .; D: TRBD1; DNA: TGCGCCAGCAGCTTGGAATCGACAGGGAGCTCTGGAAACACCATATATTTT; CDR3: CASSLESTGSSGNTIYF
J: TRBJ1-2; V: TRBV5-1; size: .; D: .; DNA: TGCGCCAGCAGCTTGTCGGGTGGGGACTATGGCTACACCTTC; CDR3: CASSLSGGDYGYTF
J: TRBJ2-3; V: TRBV5-1; size: .; D: TRBD1; DNA: TGCGCCAGCAGCTCCCCCCAGGGGGCAGATACGCAGTATTTT; CDR3: CASSSPQGADTQYF
J: TRBJ2-5; V: TRBV30; size: .; D: TRBD2; DNA: TGTGCCTGGAGTGGACTAGCTTTGGAGACCCAGTACTTC; CDR3: CAWSGLALETQYF
J: TRBJ1-2; V: TRBV28; size: .; D: .; DNA: TGTGCCAGCAGCTCAAATCCTGTTTTGGGCTACACCTTC; CDR3: CASSSNPVLGYTF
J: TRBJ1-6; V: TRBV11-2; size: few; D: .; DNA: TGTGCCAGCAGCTTAGCCCAGAGCTCCTATAATTCACCCCTCCACTTT; CDR3: CASSLAQSSYNSPLHF
J: TRBJ1-2; V: TRBV28; size: .; D: .; DNA: TGTGCCAGCAGTTTGTTGGGCTATGGCTACACCTTC; CDR3: CASSLLGYGYTF